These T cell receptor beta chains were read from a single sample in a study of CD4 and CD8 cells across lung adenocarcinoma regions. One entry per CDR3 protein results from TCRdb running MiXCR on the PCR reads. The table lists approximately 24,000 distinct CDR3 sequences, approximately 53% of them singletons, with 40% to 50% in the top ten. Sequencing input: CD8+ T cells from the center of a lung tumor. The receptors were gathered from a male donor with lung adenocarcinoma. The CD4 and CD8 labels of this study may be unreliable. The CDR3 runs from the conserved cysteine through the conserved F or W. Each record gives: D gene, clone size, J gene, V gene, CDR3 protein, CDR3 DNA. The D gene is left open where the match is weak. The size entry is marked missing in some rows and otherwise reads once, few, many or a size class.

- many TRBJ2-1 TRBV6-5 CASTNGIGRGNEQFF TGTGCCAGCACCAACGGGATCGGGAGAGGAAATGAGCAGTTCTTC
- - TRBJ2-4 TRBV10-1 CASSELIGGIILAKNIQYF TGCGCCAGCAGTGAGTTAATAGGGGGGATAATACTAGCCAAAAACATTCAGTACTTC
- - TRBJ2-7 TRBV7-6 CASSVGGGCRDKETQYF TGTGCCAGCAGCGTGGGGGGCGGGTGCCGTGACAAAGAGACGCAGTACTTC
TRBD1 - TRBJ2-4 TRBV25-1 CGSRGPGAKDTQYF TGTGGCAGCAGGGGGCCGGGAGCCAAAGACACTCAGTACTTT
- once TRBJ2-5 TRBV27 CARGLGGGDQETQYF TGTGCCAGGGGGCTCGGGGGCGGGGACCAAGAGACTCAGTACTTC
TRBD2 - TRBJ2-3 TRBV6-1 CASTRTSGRALDTQYF TGTGCCAGCACCCGGACTAGCGGGAGGGCCCTAGATACGCAGTATTTT
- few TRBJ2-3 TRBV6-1 CASSEAGPGVEDTQYF TGTGCCAGCAGTGAAGCCGGGCCGGGAGTTGAGGATACGCAGTACTTT
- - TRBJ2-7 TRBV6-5 CASSLQLTSSYEQYF TGTGCCAGCAGTTTACAGCTTACTAGCTCCTACGAGCAGTACTTC
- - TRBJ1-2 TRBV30 CAWRQGGGPFMGYTF TGTGCCTGGAGGCAAGGAGGGGGGCCCTTCATGGGCTACACCTTC
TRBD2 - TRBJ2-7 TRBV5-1 CASSLSTGGVEEQYF TGCGCCAGCAGCTTGAGTACGGGAGGCGTCGAGGAGCAGTACTTC
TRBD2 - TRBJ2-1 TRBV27 CASSRLADNEQFF TGTGCCAGCAGTAGGCTAGCGGACAATGAGCAGTTCTTC
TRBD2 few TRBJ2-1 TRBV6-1 CASRVGLAPRYEQFF TGTGCCAGCAGGGTTGGACTAGCCCCGCGGTATGAGCAGTTCTTC
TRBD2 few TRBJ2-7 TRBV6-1 CASRGAGGGDRDTQYF TGTGCCAGCAGGGGAGCCGGGGGAGGGGACCGGGATACGCAGTACTTC
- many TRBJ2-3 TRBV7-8 CASRRLQTSTDTQYF TGTGCCAGCAGAAGACTTCAGACTAGCACAGATACGCAGTATTTT
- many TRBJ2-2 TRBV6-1 CASSEAAWGGSNTGELFF TGTGCCAGCAGTGAAGCGGCATGGGGAGGCAGCAACACCGGGGAGCTGTTTTTT
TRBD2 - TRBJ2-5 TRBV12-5 CASGPSGRSSNEQYF TGTGCTAGTGGTCCTAGCGGGAGGTCTTCCAATGAGCAGTACTTC
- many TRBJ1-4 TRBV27 CASSHGVGNEKLFF TGTGCCAGCAGTCACGGGGTGGGGAACGAAAAACTGTTTTTT
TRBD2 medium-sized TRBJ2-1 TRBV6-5 CASSYSSSGTSGRAQQFF TGTGCCAGCAGTTACTCGTCGTCGGGGACTAGCGGGAGGGCGCAGCAGTTCTTC
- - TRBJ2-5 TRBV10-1 CAGRDGRATETQYF TGCGCGGGGCGTGACGGCCGTGCCACAGAGACCCAGTACTTT
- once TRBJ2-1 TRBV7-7 CASSPAGRSGETQFF TGTGCTAGCAGCCCGGCAGGGAGGAGTGGAGAGACCCAGTTCTTC
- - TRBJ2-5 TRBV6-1 CASSRWPSDGYF TGTGCCAGTAGTCGTTGGCCGAGCGACGGGTACTTC
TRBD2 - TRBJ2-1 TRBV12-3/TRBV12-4 CASTDPGTSGNNEQFF TGTGCCAGCACAGACCCAGGGACTAGCGGAAACAATGAGCAGTTCTTC
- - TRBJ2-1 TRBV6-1 CASSDGATPYNEQFF TGTGCCAGCAGTGACGGCGCAACCCCGTACAATGAGCAGTTCTTC
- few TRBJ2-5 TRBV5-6 CASSPGLGETQYF TGTGCCAGCAGCCCCGGACTGGGCGAGACCCAGTACTTC
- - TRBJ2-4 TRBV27 CASAGRGGIAKDIQYF TGTGCCAGCGCGGGGAGGGGGGGGATAGCCAAAGACATCCAGTACTTC
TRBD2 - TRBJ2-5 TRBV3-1 CASSQWVAGGRETQYF TGTGCCAGCAGCCAATGGGTCGCGGGAGGGAGGGAGACCCAGTACTTC
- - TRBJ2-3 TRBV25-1 CASSEGLCATNTQYF TGTGCCAGCAGTGAAGGACTGTGCGCCACAAACACTCAGTATTTT
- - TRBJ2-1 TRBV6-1 CASSPRETVIYNEQFF TGTGCCAGCAGTCCACGTGAGACAGTCATCTACAATGAGCAGTTCTTC
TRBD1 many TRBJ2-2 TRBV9 CASSVSGTGLAGELFF TGTGCCAGCAGCGTATCCGGGACAGGGTTGGCCGGGGAGCTGTTTTTT
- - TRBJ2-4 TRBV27 CGSCGLGGKNTQYF TGTGGCAGCTGTGGCCTGGGAGGCAAAAATACGCAGTACTTC
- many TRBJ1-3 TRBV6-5 CASSYEGRAGNTIYF TGTGCCAGCAGTTACGAGGGGAGAGCTGGAAACACCATATATTTT
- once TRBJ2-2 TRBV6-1 CASTEQSTGELFF TGTGCCAGCACTGAACAGAGCACCGGGGAGCTGTTTTTT
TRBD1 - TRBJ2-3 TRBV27 CGRGLGGGAQETQYF TGTGGCAGGGGGCTAGGGGGCGGAGCGCAGGAGACCCAGTATTTT
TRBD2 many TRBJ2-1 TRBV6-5 CASSYSSNSGSSF TGTGCCAGCAGTTACTCGAGTAATAGCGGGAGTTCCTTC
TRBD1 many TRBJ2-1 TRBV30 CAWMTRQGAYNEQFF TGTGCCTGGATGACGAGACAGGGGGCGTACAATGAGCAGTTCTTC
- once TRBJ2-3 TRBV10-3 CGMGGKDTQYF TGTGGGATGGGAGGCAAAGACACTCAGTATTTT
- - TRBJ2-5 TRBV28 CASSLWGSRGRRETQYF TGTGCCAGCAGTTTATGGGGCTCCCGGGGCCGTAGGGAGACCCAGTACTTC
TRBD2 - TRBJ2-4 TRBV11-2 CASSLRPGGKNTQYF TGTGCCAGCAGCTTGCGGCCGGGAGGCAAAAACACTCAGTACTTC
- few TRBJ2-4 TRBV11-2 CASSLVQGGWAKNIQYF TGTGCCAGCAGCTTAGTACAGGGTGGGTGGGCCAAAAACATTCAGTACTTC
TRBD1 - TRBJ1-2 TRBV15 CATSRDRGTGDGYTF TGTGCCACCAGCAGAGATAGGGGGACAGGGGATGGCTACACCTTC
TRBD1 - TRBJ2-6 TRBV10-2 CASSEGRGRSGANVLTF TGCGCCAGCAGTGAGGGCAGGGGGCGGTCTGGGGCCAACGTCCTGACTTTC
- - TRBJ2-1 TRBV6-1 CASSETREEQFF TGTGCCAGCAGTGAAACTCGGGAAGAGCAGTTCTTC
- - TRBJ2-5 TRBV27 CASSKLQGLDKETQYF TGTGCCAGCAGTAAACTCCAGGGCCTAGACAAAGAGACCCAGTACTTC
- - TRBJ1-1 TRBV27 CASSTTGRTEAFF TGTGCCAGCAGCACAACAGGGCGTACTGAAGCTTTCTTT
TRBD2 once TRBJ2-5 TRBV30 CAWSVDLGGAQYF TGTGCCTGGAGCGTCGACCTTGGGGGGGCCCAGTACTTC
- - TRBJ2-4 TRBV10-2 CASSEPGVRAKNMQYF TGCGCCAGCAGTGAGCCGGGGGTGCGAGCCAAAAACATGCAGTACTTT
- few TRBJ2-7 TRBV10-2 CASSTIQAYEQYF TGCGCCAGCAGTACCATACAGGCCTACGAGCAGTACTTC
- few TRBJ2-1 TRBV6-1 CAGGRGYGEQFF TGTGCCGGGGGGAGAGGGTACGGTGAGCAGTTCTTC
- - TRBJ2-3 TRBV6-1 CASRGAGTGDRDTQYF TGTGCCAGCAGGGGAGCCGGGACCGGGGATCGAGATACCCAGTATTTT
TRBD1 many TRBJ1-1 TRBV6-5 CASSYTLGDRADTEAFF TGTGCCAGCAGTTACACCTTAGGAGACAGGGCGGACACTGAAGCTTTCTTT
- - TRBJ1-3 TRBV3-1 CASSPRDSGNTIYF TGTGCCAGCAGCCCCCGGGACTCCGGAAACACCATATATTTT
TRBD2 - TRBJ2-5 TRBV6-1 CASIIAGGTQETQYF TGTGCCAGCATCATAGCGGGAGGCACTCAAGAGACCCAGTACTTC
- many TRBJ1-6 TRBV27 CASRRGWDISGNSPLHF TGTGCCAGCAGACGTGGGTGGGACATCTCGGGTAATTCACCCCTCCACTTT
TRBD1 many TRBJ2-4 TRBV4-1 CASSQDPGQGPAKNIQYF TGCGCCAGCAGCCAAGATCCTGGACAGGGACCTGCCAAAAACATTCAGTACTTC
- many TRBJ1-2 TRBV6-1 CASRHLPGRQRGYTF TGTGCCAGCAGACACCTCCCGGGACGTCAGCGGGGCTACACCTTC
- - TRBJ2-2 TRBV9 CASSPGHRGTGELFF TGTGCCAGCAGCCCCGGGCATAGGGGGACCGGGGAGCTGTTTTTT
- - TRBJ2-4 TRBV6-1 CASGAGLGGKNTQYF TGTGCCAGCGGTGCAGGGCTGGGAGGCAAAAACACTCAGTACTTC
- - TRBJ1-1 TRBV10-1 CASSERTLSEAFF TGCGCCAGCAGTGAGAGGACCCTATCTGAAGCTTTCTTT
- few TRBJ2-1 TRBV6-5 CASSYSKMPGKNEQFF TGTGCCAGCAGTTACTCGAAGATGCCGGGGAAGAATGAGCAGTTCTTC
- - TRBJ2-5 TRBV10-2 CAGRVLCDQKTQYF TGCGCGGGGCGCGTGTTGTGTGACCAAAAGACCCAGTACTTC